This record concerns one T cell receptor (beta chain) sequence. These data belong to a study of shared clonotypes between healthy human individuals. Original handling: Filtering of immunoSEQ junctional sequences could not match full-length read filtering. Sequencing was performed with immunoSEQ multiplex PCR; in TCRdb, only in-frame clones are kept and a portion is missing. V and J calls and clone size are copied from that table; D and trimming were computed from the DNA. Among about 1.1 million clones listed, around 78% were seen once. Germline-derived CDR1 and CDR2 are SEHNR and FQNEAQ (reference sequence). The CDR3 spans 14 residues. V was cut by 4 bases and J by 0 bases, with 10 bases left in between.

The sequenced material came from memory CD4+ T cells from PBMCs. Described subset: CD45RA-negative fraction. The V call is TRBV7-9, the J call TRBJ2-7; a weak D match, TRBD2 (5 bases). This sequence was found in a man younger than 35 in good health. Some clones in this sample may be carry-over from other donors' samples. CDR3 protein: CASSSSRGSYEQYF. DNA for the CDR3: TGTGCCAGCAGCTCCAGCCGGGGCTCCTACGAGCAGTACTTC.